This record concerns one T cell receptor beta chain sequence. Its antigen is unknown. No base quality values were provided; no much bigger clone lies one nucleotide off. The reads were generated on an Illumina HiSeq 1500. In TCRdb, the public reads were trimmed at Q25 with fastp and aligned with MiXCR, with productive beta chains retained. Every CDR3 protein is listed once, alongside the most common genes and DNA of its rows. The sample records 250,000 to 300,000 distinct CDR3 sequences, less than 25% of which are singletons. The biggest ten clones account for roughly 19% of the sample. These data come from a study of T cell repertoires in cytomegalovirus infection (dated by TCRdb to about 2019). For the wider study: Peptide stimulations targeted recently identified HLA-C-restricted CMV epitopes, whose presentation resists viral immunomodulation, together with well-studied HLA-B-restricted epitopes. The HLA type of each donor mattered for the analysis, because public TCR beta signatures pointed to carriage of CMV infection along with the matching HLA type. Overall study results and their limits: The ex vivo response was dominated by HLA-C-restricted CMV-specific TCR beta clonotypes, which also provided the single most frequent clonotype in two of eight donors. In both this cohort and an independent cohort of 350 or so donors, the cumulative frequency of public TCR beta family members distinguished carriers of CMV infection plus the relevant HLA type.

Reading the label with the study, this specimen's treatment or condition is: in vitro stimulation with specific CMV peptide epitopes to enrich CMV-specific T cells. V gives up 6 bases and J gives up 2 bases, and the segment between their germline ends measures 17 bases. The CDR1 and CDR2 encoded by the germline V gene are MDHEN and SYDVKM. The CDR3 sequence holds 15 residues, the cysteine and phenylalanine included. CDR3 DNA only is kept here, 45 bases in frame from base 1. Recombination connected TRBV28 to TRBJ2-7, with TRBD2 as a weak D call on 6 bases. This TCR was recovered from a human donor in good health (CMV status not recorded). Some clones in this sample may be carry-over from other donors' samples. The source material was cultured PBMCs, sampled from culture after CMV antigen stimulation. CDR3 protein: CASSSGTYTPYEQYF. The DNA reads as follows: TGTGCCAGCAGCTCCGGGACTTACACCCCCTACGAGCAGTACTTC. Where the CDR3 stops, the reference TRBV28 and TRBJ2-7 genes take over; the full variable domain is DVKVTQSSRYLVKRTGEKVFLECVQDMDHENMFWYRQDPGLGLRLIYFSYDVKMKEKGDIPEGYSVSREKKERFSLILESASTNQTSMYLCASSSGTYTPYEQYFGPGTRLTVT.